Below are 5 T cell receptor beta chains sequenced from a single sample in a study of Ad26.COV2.S vaccination and SARS-CoV-2 variants. Sequencing was performed with immunoSEQ multiplex PCR; in TCRdb, only in-frame clones are kept and a portion is missing. The sample includes fewer than 400,000 clones, about 90% of them seen just once. Treatment: over 15 received Ad26.COV2.S at low or high dose, single or two shots; roughly five received placebo; per-sample allocation not given. It was on day 63 after the first vaccine or placebo injection that samples were taken. This material consisted of peripheral blood, taken in a trial of Ad26.COV2.S vaccine versus placebo. The receptor set was obtained from a person between 18 and 59 years old who received the Ad26.COV2.S COVID-19 vaccine or a placebo.

This clone was counted a single time. The chain recombines TRBV3-1 (or the pseudogene TRBV3-2) with TRBJ2-7, with 8 bases identical to TRBD2. Looked up from germline, CDR1 is LGHDT and CDR2 is YNNKEL (reference sequence). This CDR3 comprises 15 residues. Losses at the gene ends were 5 bases for V and 4 bases for J; bases not matched to a gene: 10. In nucleotides, the CDR3 is TGTGCCAGCAGCTACCGGGGGGGCTTCGGTTACGAGCAGTACTTC. It yields the protein CASSYRGGFGYEQYF.

The chain has TRBV4-2 and TRBJ2-3, with unresolved D. CDR1 and CDR2 from the germline V gene are LGHNA and YNFKEQ. V lost 0 bases to trimming and J lost 7 bases, with 14 bases between them. The CDR3 contains 15 residues. CDR3 bases: TGTGCCAGCAGCCAAGAGCCCCCAGCGCCCTATACGCAGTATTTT. Encoded protein: CASSQEPPAPYTQYF.

The chain is built from TRBV18 and TRBJ2-1; tentatively, D is TRBD1 (5 bases). Trimming pared 0 bases from V and 4 bases from J, leaving 13 bases between. The CDR3 has 16 amino acids. Germline assignment: CDR1 KGHSH and CDR2 LQKENI. CDR3 residues: CASSPPGRAKYNEQFF. CDR3 in DNA: TGTGCCAGCTCACCACCGGGCAGGGCAAAATACAATGAGCAGTTCTTC. The full variable domain, with the rest looked up from reference TRBV18 and TRBJ2-1, is NAGVMQNPRHLVRRRGQEARLRCSPMKGHSHVYWYRQLPEEGLKFMVYLQKENIIDESGMPKERFSAEFPKEGPSILRIQQVVRGDSAAYFCASSPPGRAKYNEQFFGPGTRLTVL.

The chain uses TRBV12-3 or TRBV12-4 and TRBJ1-6; 10 nucleotides agree with TRBD1. The CDR3 has 13 amino acids. V was pared by 6 bases and J by 7 bases, with 0 bases of the junction left unmatched. The CDR3: CASRTGGNSPLHF. CDR3 DNA: TGTGCCAGCAGGACAGGGGGCAATTCACCCCTCCACTTT.

The chain uses TRBV7-9 and TRBJ1-2, with TRBD1 identical over 7 bases. Looked up from germline, CDR1 is SEHNR and CDR2 is FQNEAQ (reference sequence). With 5 bases clipped from V and 6 bases from J, the junction kept 3 bases outside the gene matches. This CDR3 has 12 amino acids. The CDR3 sequence: CASSPGGDGYTF. CDR3 nucleotides: TGTGCCAGCAGCCCAGGGGGGGATGGCTACACCTTC.